Listed below are T cell receptor beta chains from one sample, sequenced in a study of sequential checkpoint blockade in melanoma. Method: immunoSEQ multiplex PCR; TCRdb's copy keeps in-frame clones and lacks some. The sample includes 9,000 to 13,000 clones, around 60% of them seen just once. Sequencing used CD8+ T cells sorted from blood (inferred from file names), obtained from a patient given nivolumab and ipilimumab in sequence. All receptors derive from a human donor with melanoma. CDR3s include the opening cysteine and the closing phenylalanine or tryptophan. A D gene is named only where the DNA matches it firmly. Clone size is stated in some rows and not others, as once, few, many or a class when expanded.

-	TRBV27	TRBJ2-7	-	TGTGCCAGCACCCTCTCCTCAGGCTCCTACGAGCAGTACTTC	CASTLSSGSYEQYF
-	TRBV7-6	TRBJ2-3	-	TGTGCCAGCAGCTACACGGCTCAGGGGATGGCAGATACGCAGTATTTT	CASSYTAQGMADTQYF
-	TRBV13	TRBJ1-1	-	TGTGCCAGCAGCTTAGTTGAGGGCCTGAACACTGAAGCTTTCTTT	CASSLVEGLNTEAFF
TRBD1	TRBV5-4	TRBJ1-1	-	TGTGCCAGCAGCCAAGCGACAGGGGCCCGCGCTAAGGGCACTGAAGCTTTCTTT	CASSQATGARAKGTEAFF
-	TRBV30	TRBJ1-1	few	TGTGCCTGGAGAGGGGGGGAATATTTTGAAGCTTTCTTT	CAWRGGEYFEAFF
TRBD2	TRBV6-1	TRBJ2-1	-	TGTGCCAGCAGAGGACTAGCGGGACTGGGCTATGAGCAGTTCTTC	CASRGLAGLGYEQFF
-	TRBV27	TRBJ2-7	few	TGTGCCAGCAGCTTGGCAGGCCTCTACGAGCAGTACTTC	CASSLAGLYEQYF
TRBD1	TRBV28	TRBJ1-1	medium-sized	TGTGCCAGCACCCGGGACAGGGTTACTGAAGCTTTCTTT	CASTRDRVTEAFF
-	TRBV27	TRBJ1-5	once	TGTGCCAGCAGTTTGACAGGTGCTAGCAATCAGCCCCAGCATTTT	CASSLTGASNQPQHF
TRBD1	TRBV28	TRBJ2-7	-	TGTGCCAGCAGTTCTAGGGACAGGGGCACCTACGAGCAGTACTTC	CASSSRDRGTYEQYF
-	TRBV5-6	TRBJ1-3	-	TGTGCCAGCAGCTCCAGGGTGATACACACCATATATTTT	CASSSRVIHTIYF
TRBD1	TRBV5-1	TRBJ2-6	-	TGCGCCAGCAGCTCAGACCTCCGGGACAGGGCTTCCGGGGCCAACGTCCTGACTTTC	CASSSDLRDRASGANVLTF
TRBD2	TRBV28	TRBJ2-3	few	TGTGCCAGCAGTTTAATAACTAGCGGATCAGATACGCAGTATTTT	CASSLITSGSDTQYF
TRBD2	TRBV9	TRBJ2-2	few	TGTGCCAGCAGCCCACCCGGGACTAGGGCCCCTCACGGGGAGCTGTTTTTT	CASSPPGTRAPHGELFF
TRBD1	TRBV7-8	TRBJ2-1	-	TGTGCCAGCAGCACCCCCATGGGGGACAGGGCCAGAAATGAGCAGTTCTTC	CASSTPMGDRARNEQFF
-	TRBV4-3	TRBJ1-2	once	TGCGCCAGTCGGGATCCTATCTATGGCTACACCTTC	CASRDPIYGYTF
TRBD2	TRBV5-4	TRBJ2-7	few	TGTGCCAGCAGCCGAGGGACTAGCGACCCGGGGGAGCAGTACTTC	CASSRGTSDPGEQYF
TRBD2	TRBV7-9	TRBJ2-7	-	TGTGCCAGCAGCTTAGTACTAGCGGGAGTCTACGAGCAGTACTTC	CASSLVLAGVYEQYF
TRBD1	TRBV4-3	TRBJ2-7	-	TGCGCCAGCAGCCAAGAGCCAGGGGGCTTCTACGAGCAGTACTTC	CASSQEPGGFYEQYF
TRBD2	TRBV7-3	TRBJ2-7	-	TGTGCCAGCAGCTTGGGGACTAGCGGGGTCTACGAGCAGTACTTC	CASSLGTSGVYEQYF
-	TRBV30	TRBJ2-7	few	TGTGCCTGGAGTGTTTTCCCGACAGAAGGCGAGCAGTACTTC	CAWSVFPTEGEQYF
TRBD2	TRBV27	TRBJ2-2	-	TGTGCCAGCAGTCCGGGGGGGCGCGGGGAGCTGTTTTTT	CASSPGGRGELFF
TRBD2	TRBV7-9	TRBJ2-1	-	TGTGCCAGCAGCTTAGTACTAGCGCAACCCTCCTACAATGAGCAGTTCTTC	CASSLVLAQPSYNEQFF
-	TRBV7-9	TRBJ2-1	-	TGTGCCAGCAGGGGGACATCCGGGTATGAGCAGTTCTTC	CASRGTSGYEQFF
-	TRBV7-9	TRBJ2-5	-	TGTGCCAGCAGCTTATTCAGGACAGAAGGGACCCAGTACTTC	CASSLFRTEGTQYF
TRBD1	TRBV28	TRBJ1-2	-	TGTGCCAGCAGTTTCGGGACAGGGGGCTACGGCTACACCTTC	CASSFGTGGYGYTF
-	TRBV27	TRBJ2-1	-	TGTGCCAGCAGAATCGGGAGAGCGGGCGATGAGCAGTTCTTC	CASRIGRAGDEQFF
TRBD2	TRBV7-2	TRBJ2-1	few	TGTGCCAGCAGCCCCGGGACTAGCGGGTATAACAATGAGCAGTTCTTC	CASSPGTSGYNNEQFF
TRBD2	TRBV14	TRBJ2-3	-	TGTGCCTCACAGGGGCGCGGGAGGGTGCCAGATACGCAGTATTTT	CASQGRGRVPDTQYF
-	TRBV28	TRBJ1-2	few	TGTGCCAGCAGTTCCGCCCCAGGCCGTAACTATGGCTACACCTTC	CASSSAPGRNYGYTF
-	TRBV7-9	TRBJ2-2	few	TGTGCCAGCAGCTCACAAGGGGAGCTGTTTTTT	CASSSQGELFF
-	TRBV28	TRBJ2-1	-	TGTGCCAGCAGTTTGGTGAGGTCAAGCTCCTACAATGAGCAGTTCTTC	CASSLVRSSSYNEQFF
-	TRBV6-4	TRBJ2-6	-	TGTGCCATCAAACAGATCTCTGGGGCCAACGTCCTGACTTTC	CAIKQISGANVLTF
-	TRBV5-4	TRBJ2-1	few	TGTGCCAGCAGCCCCGACATGAGCTCCTACAATGAGCAGTTCTTC	CASSPDMSSYNEQFF
TRBD1	TRBV7-2	TRBJ2-7	-	TGTGCCAGCAGCACCGGACAGGGAGGCTACGAGCAGTACTTC	CASSTGQGGYEQYF
-	TRBV15	TRBJ1-4	-	TGTGCCACCAGCAGAGAAGGGGGACAAGCTAATGAAAAACTGTTTTTT	CATSREGGQANEKLFF
-	TRBV19	TRBJ2-2	-	TGTGCCAGTAGTATAGATTTTCAGGGTCGGAACACCGGGGAGCTGTTTTTT	CASSIDFQGRNTGELFF
TRBD1	TRBV11-2	TRBJ2-7	few	TGTGCCAGCAGCTTAGCCGGGACAGGGACCCGAGGTGAGCAGTACTTC	CASSLAGTGTRGEQYF
-	TRBV4-2	TRBJ2-7	-	TGTGCCAGCAGCCAAGATATAGGAGGGGACTCCTACGAGCAGTACTTC	CASSQDIGGDSYEQYF
TRBD2	TRBV9	TRBJ2-3	-	TGTGCCAGCAGCGTAGCCTCGGGAGCGGGAGGGCTCCCTGTTTATGCGCAGTATTTT	CASSVASGAGGLPVYAQYF
-	TRBV6-5	TRBJ2-3	few	TGTGCCAGCAGCTACTCGGAGAGTGGATCCGATACGCAGTATTTT	CASSYSESGSDTQYF
-	TRBV12-5	TRBJ2-7	-	TGTGCTAGTGGTTTGGGCGGGACAGTTTTGGTCGAGCAGTACTTC	CASGLGGTVLVEQYF
TRBD2	TRBV9	TRBJ2-1	few	TGTGCCAGCAGCGTAGAGAGCGGGAGTATTAATGAGCAGTTCTTC	CASSVESGSINEQFF
-	TRBV7-8	TRBJ2-1	-	TGTGCCAGCAGCTTAGTAGGTATGGGGGGGCGCGAGCAGTTCTTC	CASSLVGMGGREQFF
-	TRBV28	TRBJ2-7	-	TGTGCCAGCAGTTTTGACAGCTACTACGAGCAGTACTTC	CASSFDSYYEQYF
TRBD2	TRBV27	TRBJ2-1	-	TGTGCCAGCAGTTTATCTCAGGTCCTAGCGGTAAACAATGAGCAGTTCTTC	CASSLSQVLAVNNEQFF
-	TRBV5-5	TRBJ2-5	-	TGTGCCAGCAGCTCTAGAGGACAGGAGACCCAGTACTTC	CASSSRGQETQYF
TRBD1	TRBV9	TRBJ2-7	-	TGTGCCAGCAGCGCCGGGACAGGGGTTTTCCACGAGCAGTACTTC	CASSAGTGVFHEQYF
-	TRBV18	TRBJ2-5	-	TGTGCCAGCTACTCCGAGGTTGTTAGCAGATTCGGAGAGACCCAGTACTTC	CASYSEVVSRFGETQYF
TRBD1	TRBV28	TRBJ2-1	-	TGTGCCAGCAGCCCGGGACAGTCCATCTACAATGAGCAGTTCTTC	CASSPGQSIYNEQFF
TRBD1	TRBV2	TRBJ2-3	-	TGTGCCAGCAGTGAAAGGGGACAGGGCACAGATACGCAGTATTTT	CASSERGQGTDTQYF
-	TRBV6-5	TRBJ2-7	-	TGTGCCAGCAGTTACGGGCCGGCCTACGAGCAGTACTTC	CASSYGPAYEQYF
-	TRBV25-1	TRBJ1-3	-	TGTGCCAGCAGCCCCGGGGACACCATATATTTT	CASSPGDTIYF
-	TRBV28	TRBJ1-4	-	TGTGCCAGCAGTTTCGACAGGCGGATTGAAAAACTGTTTTTT	CASSFDRRIEKLFF
TRBD2	TRBV5-8	TRBJ2-5	-	TGTGCCAGCAGCCCCGGGACTAGCAGGTTTGGGGAGACCCAGTACTTC	CASSPGTSRFGETQYF
-	TRBV7-9	TRBJ2-1	-	TGTGCCAGCAGCTTTGTCGCGATTACCTCCTACAATGAGCAGTTCTTC	CASSFVAITSYNEQFF
TRBD2	TRBV30	TRBJ2-7	-	TGTGCCTGGAGTCCCGGGACTAGTTCCGAGCAGTACTTC	CAWSPGTSSEQYF
-	TRBV5-6	TRBJ2-2	few	TGTGCCAGCAGCTTGGGAGGGAACACCGGGGAGCTGTTTTTT	CASSLGGNTGELFF
-	TRBV9	TRBJ1-2	once	TGTGCCAGTGGGGGCGGGGGCCTTGGCTACACCTTC	CASGGGGLGYTF